This T cell receptor beta chain is from a study of blood T cell repertoires in COVID-19 (dated by TCRdb to the early 2020s). In terms of the full investigation: The collaborator samples originated in the United States, Italy and Spain and spanned the acute and convalescent phases of COVID-19. The material from the prospective study consisted of cDNA or gDNA derived from T cells, B-cell-depleted T cells, or PBMCs. The dataset comprised deeply sampled blood TCRbeta repertoires from subjects exposed to, actively infected with, or recovered from COVID-19. The repertoires were released in a freely available public database meant as a resource for research on the immune response to SARS-CoV-2. The samples were drawn from the first 160 participants of the ongoing ImmuneRACE study and from 1,254 subjects provided by 6 global collaborators. The sample metadata nearly always contained a de-identified subject ID, COVID-19 status, age in years and sex. Where available, HLA class I and class II types were taken from metadata supplied by the sample provider and were not determined by assay-based typing.

Taken from the germline V gene (reference sequence), the CDR1 and CDR2 loops are SGHKS and YYEKEE. Taken from cysteine to phenylalanine, the CDR3 has 15 residues. Of the read, only the CDR3 DNA is kept; its 45 bases are in frame from base 1. V drops 4 bases and J drops 1 base, leaving 15 bases in between. The collaborating institutions used their own protocols to collect whole blood in K2EDTA tubes. Collaborator samples were shipped for TCRbeta analysis as frozen whole blood, isolated PBMCs, or DNA extracted from either sample type. The immunoSEQ Assay, a bias-controlled multiplex PCR, was used to amplify TCRbeta CDR3 regions from genomic DNA. From the authors' description of their analysis: The number of nucleated cells in each sample was estimated by amplification of reference gene primers within the assay. To quantify the absolute abundance of each unique TCRbeta CDR3 rearrangement, sequence reads were collapsed and filtered. Productive Simpson clonality was computed per sample as the square root of Simpson's diversity index over productive rearrangements. The source is immuneACCESS, and TCRdb retained only in-frame sequences with V and J called. Part of the clones is not carried over; for the studies checked, unresolved V genes explain less than half of this, and the remainder is unexplained. V, J and clone size were drawn from that table, and D and trimming were deduced from the DNA. For this sample there are about 180,000 clones; roughly 90% appear just once. The ten largest clones add up to roughly 1.5% of the sample.

Results and caveats for the whole study, not just this receptor: The amount of clinical and demographic metadata varied by source and participant and was provided uncurated.

As concerns this clone: Its cognate antigen has yet to be identified. Base qualities are not at hand, and no much larger clone is one base apart.

This TCR was sampled from a woman in her forties or fifties with acute or convalescent COVID-19. The sample consisted of peripheral blood. The chain employs TRBV5-5 and TRBJ2-7; a weak D assignment points to TRBD2 (6 bases agree). In nucleotide form, the sequence is TGTGCCAGCAGCCCTTTCGGGAGTAAGTCCTACGAGCAGTACTTC. This translates into CASSPFGSKSYEQYF.